This entry lists 22 T cell receptor beta chains sequenced from one sample in a study of blood T cell repertoires in COVID-19. Method: immunoSEQ multiplex PCR; TCRdb's copy keeps in-frame clones and lacks some. Here the sample spans 190,000 or so clones, around 89% being singletons. Sequenced input: peripheral blood. The origin of the receptors is a man aged 45-60 years with acute or convalescent COVID-19.

V and J are TRBV4-1 and TRBJ1-5; D is undetermined. Trimming left V 3 bases short and J 0 bases short, with 15 bases between. From germline, CDR1 is MGHRA and CDR2 YSYEKL. The length of the CDR3 is 17 residues. The CDR3 region is CASSHQPQDYSNQPQHF. The DNA for the CDR3 is TGCGCCAGCAGCCACCAACCGCAGGACTATAGCAATCAGCCCCAGCATTTT.

The chain combines TRBV4-3 with TRBJ1-6; 8 nucleotides line up with TRBD1. Looked up from germline, CDR1 is LGHNA and CDR2 is YSLEER. The J segment lost 2 bases and the V segment lost 0 bases, leaving 6 bases of the junction unmatched. The CDR3 covers 18 residues. As DNA, the CDR3 is TGCGCCAGCAGCCAAGATCTGAGGACAGGGCCCTATAATTCACCCCTCCACTTT. The encoded protein is CASSQDLRTGPYNSPLHF.

This chain links TRBV4-3 with TRBJ2-7; maybe TRBD2 (7 bases). The CDR3 covers 21 residues. The germline gives CDR1 LGHNA, CDR2 YSLEER. Deletions cut 0 bases from V and 0 bases from J, with 27 bases between. The CDR3 DNA is TGCGCCAGCAGCCAAGAGGATTTTAACGCGCGGGGGCCAACCTTCTCCTACGAGCAGTACGTC. Translating it yields CASSQEDFNARGPTFSYEQYV.

CDR3 amino acids: CASSVALGVSEQFF. In nucleotides, the CDR3 is TGTGCCAGCAGCGTAGCTTTGGGAGTGAGTGAGCAGTTCTTC. The genes are TRBV9 and TRBJ2-1; D may be TRBD2 (5 bases). Looked up from germline, CDR1 is SGDLS and CDR2 is YYNGEE. Deletions cut 0 bases from V and 9 bases from J, with 13 bases between. This CDR3 is built from 14 residues.

This clone was seen only a few times. The chain uses TRBV11-2 and TRBJ1-3, with unresolved D. The CDR3 has 17 residues. Trimming removed 1 base from V and 4 bases from J, with 17 bases in between. CDR1 is SGHAT and CDR2 is FQNNGV in the germline V gene. CDR3 in DNA: TGTGCCAGCAGCTTAGGCCCCGAGAGGGCGCTAGGAAACACCATATATTTT. Encoded protein: CASSLGPERALGNTIYF.

The chain uses TRBV7-9 and TRBJ1-6; D unresolved. V lost 4 bases, J lost 10 bases, and 17 bases lay in between. Germline lookup yields CDR1 SEHNR and CDR2 FQNEAQ (reference sequence). This CDR3 spans 15 amino acids. The CDR3 sequence is CASSSSRRVGSPLHF. The CDR3 coding sequence is TGTGCCAGCAGCTCCAGTCGGAGGGTAGGGTCACCCCTCCACTTT.

Written as DNA, the CDR3 is TGTGCCAGCAGTTCCGGACCGGGACAGGGGGCCCGTTATAGCAATCAGCCCCAGCATTTT. As protein: CASSSGPGQGARYSNQPQHF. The chain uses TRBV28 and TRBJ1-5, with TRBD1 matching over 12 bases. The CDR3 extends over 20 amino acids. In germline, CDR1 is MDHEN, CDR2 SYDVKM. V lost 4 bases, J lost 0 bases, and 13 bases stayed unmatched.

The J gene is TRBJ2-4, the V gene TRBV7-2, with D possibly matching TRBD1 (5 bases). The CDR3 length is 17 residues. The germline V gene encodes CDR1 SGHTA and CDR2 FQGNSA. The germline V and J ends were trimmed by 2 bases and 0 bases, with 14 bases remaining between them. This CDR3 is CASSLSGPRLAKNIQYF. CDR3 sequence (DNA): TGTGCCAGCAGCTTATCAGGGCCTAGACTAGCCAAAAACATTCAGTACTTC.

The CDR3 region is CASSLGSGNIQYF. In nucleotides, the CDR3 is TGTGCCAGCAGCTTAGGGTCAGGGAACATTCAGTACTTC. V usage is TRBV7-2 and J usage is TRBJ2-4, with D possibly TRBD1 on 5 matching bases. Germline V gene lookup returns CDR1 SGHTA and CDR2 FQGNSA. Trimming took 1 base from V and 7 from J, leaving 8 bases between them. CDR3 length: 13 residues.

This chain links TRBV28 with TRBJ2-7; 10 bases align to TRBD1. CDR3 length equals 15 residues. J was trimmed by 4 bases and V by 6 bases; bases with no gene match: 9. Germline loops: CDR1 MDHEN, CDR2 SYDVKM. The CDR3 here is CASRETGGGGYEQYF. The CDR3 DNA follows: TGTGCCAGCAGGGAGACAGGGGGCGGAGGGTACGAGCAGTACTTC.

V is TRBV2 and J is TRBJ2-3; 11 bases line up with TRBD2. The CDR3 length is 15 residues. The germline CDR1 and CDR2 sequences are SNHLY and FYNNEI. The V and J ends lost 5 bases and 5 bases, in that order; junction bases with no gene match: 6. The CDR3 coding sequence is TGTGCCAGCAGTCCACTAGCGGGGGCAGGAGATACGCAGTATTTT. Translated, it gives CASSPLAGAGDTQYF.

This clone has a single count. The CDR3, as DNA: TGTGCCAGCAGCTCCTTACAGGGAAGCTATGGCTACACCTTC. Translating gives CASSSLQGSYGYTF. This chain uses TRBV5-6 with TRBJ1-2; a weak D match, TRBD1 (6 bases). V lost 3 bases and J 4 bases, leaving 13 bases between the germline ends. The CDR3 has 14 amino acids. Germline CDR1 and CDR2: SGHDT and YYEEEE. Combining the CDR3 with reference TRBV5-6 and TRBJ1-2 gives the whole variable domain DAGVTQSPTHLIKTRGQQVTLRCSPKSGHDTVSWYQQALGQGPQFIFQYYEEEERQRGNFPDRFSGHQFPNYSSELNVNALLLGDSALYLCASSSLQGSYGYTFGSGTRLTVV.

The chain combines TRBV28 with TRBJ1-5; no firm D call. V was cut by 5 bases and J by 0 bases, with 11 bases left in between. This CDR3 region has 15 residues. From germline, CDR1 is MDHEN and CDR2 SYDVKM. The CDR3 DNA follows: TGTGCCAGCAGTCAACAGCCGCTTAGCAATCAGCCCCAGCATTTT. Protein product: CASSQQPLSNQPQHF.

The V and J genes are TRBV10-3 and TRBJ2-2; possibly TRBD2 for D (6 bases). V dropped 6 bases and J dropped 0 bases, with 14 bases sitting between them. Per germline, CDR1 ENHRY and CDR2 SYGVKD. CDR3 length: 16 residues. The CDR3 DNA follows: TGTGCCATCAGCACTCCCGGGGGTCCGAACACCGGGGAGCTGTTTTTT. Amino acids: CAISTPGGPNTGELFF.

CDR3 bases: TGCGCCAGCAGGAATCCGGGACAGGGCGGCAATGAGCAGTTCTTC. This encodes CASRNPGQGGNEQFF. The V gene is TRBV5-1, the J gene TRBJ2-1, with 9 bases lining up with TRBD1. V shed 5 bases and J 6 bases; nucleotides not matched to a gene: 9. This CDR3 is 15 amino acids long. Germline values: CDR1 SGHRS, CDR2 YFSETQ.

This chain links TRBV30 with TRBJ1-5; 7 bases match TRBD1. Germline V CDR1 and CDR2: GTSNPN, SVGIG (reference sequence). This CDR3 contains 13 residues. V trimming: 5 bases; J trimming: 6 bases; junction bases outside the gene matches: 7. The CDR3 sequence is CAWGKGASQPQHF. The CDR3 bases are TGTGCCTGGGGCAAGGGGGCCAGTCAGCCCCAGCATTTT.

The chain employs TRBV28 and TRBJ2-3, with 9 bases matching TRBD2. CDR1 is MDHEN, CDR2 SYDVKM, per germline. V shed 7 bases and J 1 base; nucleotides not matched to a gene: 15. This CDR3 is built from 18 residues. DNA for the CDR3: TGTGCCAGCAATGTGGTAGCGGGAGTACGGTTGGGCACAGATACGCAGTATTTT. This gives the protein CASNVVAGVRLGTDTQYF.

In this sample, this clone turned up a few times. This rearrangement joins TRBV7-9 to TRBJ2-3; D is uncertain. V was cut by 5 bases and J by 6 bases, with 15 bases left in between. There are 14 residues in the CDR3. Germline CDR1 reads SEHNR; CDR2 reads FQNEAQ (reference sequence). As DNA, the CDR3 is TGTGCCAGCAGCCCCGATACCCCTATGGATACGCAGTATTTT. Its translation: CASSPDTPMDTQYF.

Only one count was recorded for this clone. The chain uses TRBV7-4 and TRBJ1-2; no clear D. Germline assignment: CDR1 SGHVT and CDR2 SQSDAQ. This CDR3 comprises 17 residues. Trimming removed 6 bases from V and 5 bases from J, with 25 bases in between. The CDR3 is CASSLGTRRNIPYGYTF. CDR3 sequence (DNA): TGTGCCAGCAGTTTGGGCACAAGACGAAACATCCCATATGGCTACACCTTC.

V is TRBV9 and J is TRBJ2-7; D remains ambiguous. The CDR3 covers 13 residues. The germline gives CDR1 SGDLS, CDR2 YYNGEE. Trimming cost V 3 bases and J 3 bases, with 10 bases left between them. CDR3 region: CASSGTKFYEQYV. In nucleotides, the CDR3 is TGTGCCAGCAGCGGTACTAAGTTCTACGAGCAGTACGTC.

CDR3 protein: CASRTGAEAFF. The CDR3 coding sequence is TGTGCCAGCAGAACAGGGGCTGAAGCTTTCTTT. The chain is built from TRBV27 and TRBJ1-1, with TRBD1 matching over 7 bases. Trimming removed 6 bases from V and 6 bases from J; junction bases left unmatched: 1. This CDR3 has 11 residues. The germline gives CDR1 MNHEY, CDR2 SMNVEV (reference sequence).

J is TRBJ2-3 and V is TRBV28; D is unclear. Trimming took off 3 bases at V and 3 bases at J, with 13 bases between the two ends. CDR1 and CDR2 from the germline V gene are MDHEN and SYDVKM. The CDR3 contains 15 residues. The CDR3 sequence: CASSLRYLSTDTQYF. As DNA, the CDR3 is TGTGCCAGCAGTTTGCGGTACCTATCGACAGATACGCAGTATTTT.